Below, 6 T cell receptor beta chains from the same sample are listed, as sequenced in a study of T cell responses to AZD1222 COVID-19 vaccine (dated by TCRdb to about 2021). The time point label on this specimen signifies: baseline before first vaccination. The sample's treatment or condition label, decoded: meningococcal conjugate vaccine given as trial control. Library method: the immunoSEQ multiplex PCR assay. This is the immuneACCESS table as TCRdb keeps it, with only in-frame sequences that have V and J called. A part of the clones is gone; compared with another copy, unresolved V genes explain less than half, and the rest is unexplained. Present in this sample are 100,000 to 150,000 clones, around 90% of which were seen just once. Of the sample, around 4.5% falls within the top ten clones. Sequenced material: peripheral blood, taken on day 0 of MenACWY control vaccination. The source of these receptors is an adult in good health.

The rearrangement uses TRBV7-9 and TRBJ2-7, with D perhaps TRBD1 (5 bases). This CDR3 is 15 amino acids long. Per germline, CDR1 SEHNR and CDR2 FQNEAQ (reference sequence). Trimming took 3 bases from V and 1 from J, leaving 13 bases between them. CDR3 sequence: CASSLRSDSSYEQYF. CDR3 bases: TGTGCCAGCAGCTTGAGGAGCGACAGTTCCTACGAGCAGTACTTC.

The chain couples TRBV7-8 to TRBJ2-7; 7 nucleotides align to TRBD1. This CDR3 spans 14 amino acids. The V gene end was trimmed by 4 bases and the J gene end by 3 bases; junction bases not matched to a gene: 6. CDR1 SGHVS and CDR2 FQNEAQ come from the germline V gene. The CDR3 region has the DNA TGTGCCAGCAGCTCTAACAGGGGTAACTACGAGCAGTACTTC. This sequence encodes CASSSNRGNYEQYF.

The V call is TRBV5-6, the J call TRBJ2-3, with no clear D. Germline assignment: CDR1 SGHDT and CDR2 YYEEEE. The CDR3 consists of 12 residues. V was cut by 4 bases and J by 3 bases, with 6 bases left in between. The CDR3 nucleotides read TGTGCCAGCAGCCGCCGAACAGATACGCAGTATTTT. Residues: CASSRRTDTQYF. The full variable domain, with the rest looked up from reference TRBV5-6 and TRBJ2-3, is DAGVTQSPTHLIKTRGQQVTLRCSPKSGHDTVSWYQQALGQGPQFIFQYYEEEERQRGNFPDRFSGHQFPNYSSELNVNALLLGDSALYLCASSRRTDTQYFGPGTRLTVL.

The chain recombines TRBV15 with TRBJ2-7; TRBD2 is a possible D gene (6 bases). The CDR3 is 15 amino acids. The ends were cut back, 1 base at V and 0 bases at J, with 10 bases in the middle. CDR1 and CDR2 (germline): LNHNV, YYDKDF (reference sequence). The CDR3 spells CATSRVAGSSYEQYF. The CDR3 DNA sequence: TGTGCCACCAGCAGAGTTGCCGGGAGCTCCTACGAGCAGTACTTC.

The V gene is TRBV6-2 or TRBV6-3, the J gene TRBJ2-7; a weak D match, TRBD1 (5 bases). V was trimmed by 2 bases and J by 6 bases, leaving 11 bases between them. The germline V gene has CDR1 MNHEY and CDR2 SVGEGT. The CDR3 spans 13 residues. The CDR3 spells CASSYLGLSEQYV. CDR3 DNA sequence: TGTGCCAGCAGTTACCTGGGGCTTAGCGAGCAGTACGTC.

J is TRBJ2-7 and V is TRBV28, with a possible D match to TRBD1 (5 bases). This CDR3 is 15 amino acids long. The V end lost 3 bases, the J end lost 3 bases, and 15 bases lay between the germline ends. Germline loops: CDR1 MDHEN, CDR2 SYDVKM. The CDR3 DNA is TGTGCCAGCAGTTTCCTCACCGCAGGGAACTACGAGCAGTACTTC. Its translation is CASSFLTAGNYEQYF.